Listed below are T cell receptor beta chains from one sample, sequenced in a study of regulatory T cells in long-lasting Graves disease. TCRdb fed the multiplex PCR reads into MiXCR, producing one record per CDR3 protein. The sample includes more than 300,000 distinct CDR3 sequences, around 19% of them seen just once. Here the sequenced sample was peripheral blood mononuclear cells (PBMCs), taken when the disease was refractory, from a patient treated with antithyroid drugs. These receptor sequences come from a female donor with Graves disease. The conserved cysteine and the conserved F or W are not part of the CDR3 here.

TRBV6-1	TRBJ2-5	ASSKGTRGETQY
TRBV6-2/TRBV6-3	TRBJ2-7	ASSYGTGSHEQY
TRBV12-3/TRBV12-4	TRBJ2-4	ASSIAGTGGGVLAKNIQY
TRBV13	TRBJ1-1	ASSLAEAF
TRBV28	TRBJ2-7	ASSFPRDEQY
TRBV28	TRBJ2-1	ASTREFLYNEQF
TRBV6-1	TRBJ2-7	ASSGGTVPLSYEQY
TRBV6-5	NA	ASSYSIAGSYEQY
TRBV28	TRBJ1-2	ASGQNYGYT
TRBV2	TRBJ2-5	ASSKNRQGETQY
TRBV7-3	TRBJ2-5	ASSLEREIGTQY
TRBV19	TRBJ2-3	ASSPGLWRGVLTDTQY
TRBV7-2	TRBJ1-5	ASSLVRDKGSNQPQH
TRBV2	TRBJ2-2	ASGRRQNTGELF
TRBV7-8	TRBJ2-5	ASRRRSGRGLGETQY
TRBV11-1	TRBJ1-1	ASSFVENTEAF
TRBV9	TRBJ2-5	ASSATSGGLQETQY
TRBV7-3	TRBJ2-1	ASSLTFSAGGGSMF
TRBV12-3/TRBV12-4	TRBJ1-6	ASSSSRGSPLH
TRBV6-1	TRBJ2-5	ASSRRIAGLETQY
TRBV7-2	TRBJ1-3	ASSWRGRAWAGNTIY
TRBV10-2	TRBJ2-7	ASRNRAYEQY
TRBV30	TRBJ1-1	AGKRGPGNTEAF
TRBV12-3/TRBV12-4	TRBJ2-3	ASSRGKSTDTQY
TRBV30	TRBJ2-7	AWSGTQGAG
TRBV27	TRBJ1-6	ASSLTGGYSPLH
TRBV6-1	TRBJ2-7	ASSELPGLAYEQY
TRBV2	TRBJ1-1	ASRTESNTEAF
TRBV20-1	TRBJ1-6	SAREWRINSPLH
TRBV27	TRBJ1-1	ASSAGLQGTEAF
TRBV7-9	TRBJ1-2	ASSLARPPNGYT
TRBV5-1	TRBJ1-3	ASSLDYSGNTIY
TRBV24-1	TRBJ2-5	ATSRTGGQETQY
TRBV7-9	TRBJ1-5	ASSRGLGYQPQH
TRBV7-2	TRBJ2-3	ASSSWTSTDTQY
TRBV11-2	TRBJ2-5	ASSFYGETQY
TRBV10-3	TRBJ1-6	AISESRGKGSPLH
TRBV12-5	TRBJ1-1	ASGLVHRADTEAF
TRBV2	TRBJ2-1	ASSEGDRVRPEQF
TRBV29-1	TRBJ1-5	SVTQGTRDQPQH
TRBV6-2/TRBV6-3	TRBJ1-1	ASSSLQGYTEAF
TRBV10-3	TRBJ2-7	AISESDSGHYEQY
TRBV4-1	TRBJ2-7	ASSLSPGLAGIEQY
TRBV5-1	TRBJ1-4	ASSLGAQGTKLF
TRBV18	TRBJ2-7	ASSRDSGYEQY
TRBV10-3	TRBJ2-7	AISVRDTLGNEQY
TRBV7-9	TRBJ1-2	ASSSNPSLGKDYGYT
TRBV18	TRBJ2-7	ASSPGRGLSYEQY
TRBV6-1	TRBJ1-5	ASIWKLYNNQPQH
TRBV5-1	TRBJ1-4	ASSHGGSDEKLF
TRBV20-1	TRBJ1-1	SAMAGTGGHEAF
TRBV5-6	TRBJ1-2	ASSPPDRPRDYGYT
TRBV18	TRBJ1-5	ASSPQSGALNQPQH
TRBV29-1	TRBJ1-5	SVGSGAFSNQPQH
TRBV7-9	TRBJ2-5	ASSFRLGFHQETQY
TRBV5-4	TRBJ1-2	ASSLYTVDYGYT
TRBV29-1	TRBJ2-7	SVGQGTSYEQY
TRBV6-1	TRBJ1-1	ASSRSGDPEAF
TRBV18	TRBJ2-3	ASSPRIDTQY